Each of the 27 T cell receptor beta chains below was sequenced from the same sample in a study of blood T cells in healthy people across ages. Primed by a sample-barcoded 5' primer and a J-beta primer mix, a second PCR proceeded for about 6 to 11 cycles. TCRdb itself ran the 5' RACE reads through MiXCR, one entry per CDR3 protein. The data show around 1.5 million distinct CDR3 sequences, about 35% seen once. Input material: blood. Receptor source: a woman younger than 45 in good health.

V gene TRBV9 combines with J gene TRBJ2-5; D is perhaps TRBD2 (6 bases). Judging by the DNA end, TRBJ2-7 fits better; the J call may be wrong. Germline values: CDR1 SGDLS, CDR2 YYNGEE. The CDR3 totals 14 residues. CDR3 residues: CASSVAGSGDEQYF. The CDR3 DNA follows: TGTGCCAGCAGCGTAGCCGGGAGTGGTGACGAGCAGTACTTC.

There are many counts of this clonotype. This sequence joins TRBV20-1 and TRBJ2-7; a possible D gene is TRBD2 (5 bases). V was cut by 6 bases and J by 0 bases, with 21 bases left in between. Germline lookup yields CDR1 DFQATT and CDR2 SNEGSKA (reference sequence). The CDR3 loop spans 16 amino acids. In nucleotides, the CDR3 is TGCAGTGCCCGCCCCCTAGCCGAATGGAGCTCCTACGAGCAGTACTTC. Amino acids: CSARPLAEWSSYEQYF.

This clonotype was found a few times. The chain couples TRBV5-5 to TRBJ2-1, with TRBD1 identical over 8 bases. Trimming removed 5 bases from V and 4 bases from J; junction bases left unmatched: 23. The CDR3 loop spans 20 amino acids. In germline, CDR1 is SGHKS, CDR2 YYEKEE (reference sequence). CDR3 protein: CASSRAGTGLLPPLYNEQFF. CDR3 nucleotide sequence: TGTGCCAGCAGTCGCGCCGGGACAGGCCTTTTACCTCCACTATACAATGAGCAGTTCTTC. The full variable domain, rest sourced from reference TRBV5-5 and TRBJ2-1, is DAGVTQSPTHLIKTRGQQVTLRCSPISGHKSVSWYQQVLGQGPQFIFQYYEKEERGRGNFPDRFSARQFPNYSSELNVNALLLGDSALYLCASSRAGTGLLPPLYNEQFFGPGTRLTVL.

In this sample, this clonotype turned up a few times. The chain recombines TRBV20-1 with TRBJ2-3; D may correspond to TRBD1 or TRBD2 (6 bases each). Trimming pared 0 bases from V and 1 base from J, leaving 14 bases between. Germline lookup yields CDR1 DFQATT and CDR2 SNEGSKA (reference sequence). This CDR3 region has 16 residues. CDR3 in DNA: TGCAGTGCTAGAGATCCCTACAGGGAGGGCACAGATACGCAGTATTTT. Its translation is CSARDPYREGTDTQYF.

The chain recombines TRBV4-1 with TRBJ1-3; 8 bases agree with TRBD1. Unmatched junction bases numbered 5, after V lost 1 base and J lost 9 bases. Per germline, CDR1 MGHRA and CDR2 YSYEKL. This CDR3 is built from 14 residues. DNA for the CDR3: TGCGCCAGCAGCCAAGGCGACAGGGGTGCCACCATATATTTT. Amino acids: CASSQGDRGATIYF.

This clonotype was detected once. The chain uses TRBV5-4 and TRBJ2-7, with TRBD2 matching over 7 bases. The CDR3 covers 16 residues. Germline CDR1 is SGHNT and CDR2 is YYREEE (reference sequence). V gave up 3 bases and J gave up 2 bases; unmatched junction bases: 11. The CDR3 DNA follows: TGTGCCAGCAGCTCCCAACATGGGCGGGAGACCTACGAGCAGTACTTC. It is translated as CASSSQHGRETYEQYF.

This clonotype was picked up many times. This chain uses TRBV4-1 with TRBJ2-1, with 14 bases aligning to TRBD2. In germline, CDR1 is MGHRA, CDR2 YSYEKL. With V trimmed by 4 bases and J by 8 bases, 4 bases remained unmatched. This CDR3 has 15 amino acids. Here the CDR3 reads CASSPGLAGGHEQFF. The CDR3 bases are TGCGCCAGCAGCCCTGGACTAGCGGGGGGTCATGAGCAGTTCTTC.

As to this clonotype: A much larger clone differs by one base, so this may be a read error. V usage is TRBV20-1 and J usage is TRBJ2-1, with D possibly matching TRBD1 (6 bases). CDR3 length equals 15 residues. The V gene lost 3 bases and the J gene lost 11 bases, with 23 bases spanning the gap. Germline CDR1 and CDR2: DFQATT and SNEGSKA (reference sequence). CDR3 DNA: TGCAGTGCTAGGGCCCCAGGACTCCCGGGACATAAGCAGTTCTTC. Protein: CSARAPGLPGHKQFF.

The chain has TRBV20-1 and TRBJ2-7, with TRBD2 matching 11 bases. There are 13 residues in the CDR3. Germline-derived CDR1 and CDR2 are DFQATT and SNEGSKA (reference sequence). V gave up 7 bases and J gave up 2 bases; unmatched junction bases: 4. The CDR3 protein is CSVTSGGTYEQYF. The CDR3 bases are TGCAGTGTTACTAGCGGGGGTACCTACGAGCAGTACTTC.

The chain recombines TRBV27 with TRBJ2-7, with D possibly TRBD2 on 7 matching bases. Germline CDR1 MNHEY, CDR2 SMNVEV (reference sequence). Trimming shortened V by 0 bases and J by 0 bases, and 21 bases separated the two germline ends. CDR3 size: 19 residues. Here the CDR3 DNA reads TGTGCCAGCAGTTTATCAAATGGGGGGGCCGAGTCAAACTCCTACGAGCAGTACTTC. Its protein is CASSLSNGGAESNSYEQYF.

This sequence joins TRBV9 and TRBJ2-3; TRBD2 might be the D (6 bases). The CDR3 length is 15 residues. With 3 bases removed from V and 5 bases from J, the gap between germline ends came to 16 bases. Germline lookup yields CDR1 SGDLS and CDR2 YYNGEE. CDR3 protein: CASSAPTRGGDTQYF. CDR3 nucleotides: TGTGCCAGCAGCGCCCCTACGCGGGGTGGAGATACGCAGTATTTT.

This rearrangement joins TRBV4-2 to TRBJ1-1; D possibly corresponds to TRBD1 (5 bases). The V end was cut by 4 bases, the J end by 6 bases, with 12 bases between. CDR1 and CDR2 from the germline V gene are LGHNA and YNFKEQ. The CDR3 consists of 13 residues. This chain's CDR3 is CASSPRVAPEAFF. For the CDR3, the DNA is TGTGCCAGCAGCCCCAGGGTGGCCCCTGAAGCTTTCTTT.

The chain is built from TRBV20-1 and TRBJ2-4; 9 nucleotides line up with TRBD1. Near its end, the DNA agrees better with TRBJ2-7, so the J call may be wrong. Looked up from germline, CDR1 is DFQATT and CDR2 is SNEGSKA (reference sequence). This CDR3 region has 14 residues. CDR3 in amino acids: CSARVGTGSYEQYF. The CDR3 DNA is TGCAGTGCTAGAGTCGGGACAGGGAGTTACGAGCAGTACTTC.

Concerning this clonotype itself: Just one base apart from a much larger clone, this may be a read error. The chain couples TRBV4-1 to TRBJ2-4; D remains ambiguous. In germline, CDR1 is MGHRA, CDR2 YSYEKL. The CDR3 runs 13 residues. For the CDR3, the DNA is TGCGCCGGCAGCCAAGTAGGTGCCTCAGTTGGGTACTTC. The encoded protein is CAGSQVGASVGYF.

This clonotype appeared a few times. The chain uses TRBV30 and TRBJ1-1; the D gene is possibly TRBD1 (5 bases). Trimming stripped 4 bases from V and 0 bases from J, with 12 bases between. Germline assignment: CDR1 GTSNPN and CDR2 SVGIG (reference sequence). The length of the CDR3 is 14 residues. The CDR3 DNA sequence: TGTGCCTGGACTACCGACAGCTTGAACACTGAAGCTTTCTTT. Its protein product is CAWTTDSLNTEAFF.

The CDR3 loop is CASSMRGSAYEQYF. DNA of the CDR3: TGCGCCAGCAGCATGAGGGGCTCCGCCTACGAGCAGTACTTC. The V and J genes are TRBV4-1 and TRBJ2-7; D is possibly TRBD1 or TRBD2 (5 bases each). This CDR3 has 14 residues. Germline loops: CDR1 MGHRA, CDR2 YSYEKL. V dropped 5 bases and J dropped 2 bases, with 13 bases sitting between them.

This clonotype was picked up a small number of times. The chain links TRBV30 to TRBJ2-6; D gene ambiguous. The CDR3 length is 15 residues. Germline CDR1 reads GTSNPN; CDR2 reads SVGIG (reference sequence). V gave up 1 base and J gave up 0 bases, with 7 bases separating them. The chain's CDR3 is CAWSATNSGANVLTF. In DNA form, the CDR3 reads TGTGCCTGGAGTGCCACTAACTCTGGGGCCAACGTCCTGACTTTC.

This clonotype was found a few times. This chain connects TRBV12-3 or TRBV12-4 to TRBJ2-7; 7 bases map to TRBD1. Trimming took 6 bases from V and 4 from J; bases not matched to a gene: 12. The CDR3 has 15 amino acids. In DNA form, the CDR3 reads TGTGCCAGCAGCTCCGGGACAGTTTTATTGTACGAGCAGTACTTC. Translated, it gives CASSSGTVLLYEQYF.

This clonotype was found many times. The genes are TRBV20-1 and TRBJ2-4; D not resolved. Germline CDR1 and CDR2: DFQATT and SNEGSKA (reference sequence). V was shortened by 0 bases and J by 0 bases, with 12 bases between the two germline ends. The CDR3 contains 16 residues. The CDR3 sequence is CSARDLTTGAKNIQYF. CDR3 sequence (DNA): TGCAGTGCTAGAGATCTGACCACGGGAGCCAAAAACATTCAGTACTTC.

V is TRBV5-1 and J is TRBJ2-1; 13 bases align to TRBD2. V was pared by 2 bases and J by 10 bases, with 9 bases of the junction left unmatched. Germline loops: CDR1 SGHRS, CDR2 YFSETQ. This CDR3 is 16 amino acids long. Here the CDR3 reads CASSLWTSGGSGEQFF. CDR3 bases: TGCGCCAGCAGCTTATGGACTAGCGGGGGCTCGGGAGAGCAGTTCTTC.

V is TRBV7-3 and J is TRBJ2-3, with no clear D. The CDR3 runs 13 residues. Germline lookup yields CDR1 SGHTA and CDR2 FQGTGA. V lost 5 bases, J lost 4 bases, and 10 bases lay in between. Here the CDR3 reads CASSRLSSDTQYF. For the CDR3, the DNA is TGTGCCAGCAGCCGATTAAGCTCAGATACGCAGTATTTT.

For the CDR3, the DNA is TGTGCCAGCATGGGAGAACTTAATGAAAAACTGTTTTTT. It yields the protein CASMGELNEKLFF. V is TRBV6-6 and J is TRBJ1-4; no clear D gene. V was pared by 7 bases and J by 4 bases, with 10 bases between. The CDR3 runs 13 residues. CDR1 and CDR2 (germline): MNHNY, SVGAGI (reference sequence).

Of note for this clonotype: An end of the junction differs from the germline gene, which may be a read error. The chain carries TRBV10-2 and TRBJ2-2; 8 bases match TRBD2. The CDR3 sequence is 15 residues long. Germline CDR1 reads WSHSY; CDR2 reads SAAADI. The CDR3 spells CASSPGLGNTGERFF. DNA of the CDR3: TGCGCCAGCAGCCCGGGACTAGGGAACACCGGGGAGCGGTTTTTT.

This clonotype was recorded a few times. The CDR3 loop reads CASSPAGPLQETQYF. The CDR3 nucleotides read TGTGCCAGCAGTCCGGCGGGACCGCTCCAAGAGACCCAGTACTTC. The rearrangement uses TRBV6-5 and TRBJ2-5; possibly TRBD2 for D (6 bases). The length of the CDR3 is 15 residues. The germline V gene encodes CDR1 MNHEY and CDR2 SVGAGI. The V gene lost 5 bases and the J gene lost 1 base, with 14 bases spanning the gap.

This chain uses TRBV29-1 with TRBJ2-1, with TRBD2 matching over 7 bases. The trim removed 3 bases at V and 1 base at J, leaving 6 bases unmatched. The germline CDR1 and CDR2 sequences are SQVTM and ANQGSEA. The CDR3 is 15 residues long. The CDR3 DNA is TGCAGCGTTGATCGGGGGGATAGGTCCTACAATGAGCAGTTCTTC. Protein sequence: CSVDRGDRSYNEQFF.

This clonotype showed up many times. This chain connects TRBV5-1 to TRBJ1-6, with D possibly being TRBD1 (5 bases). CDR3 length equals 16 residues. Trimming cost V 2 bases and J 5 bases, with 14 bases left between them. CDR1 and CDR2 from the germline V gene are SGHRS and YFSETQ. CDR3 protein: CASSLTGFVDNSPLHF. The CDR3 region has the DNA TGCGCCAGCAGCTTAACAGGATTCGTTGATAATTCACCCCTCCACTTT.

This clonotype was observed a few times. This chain connects TRBV21-1 to TRBJ2-3; whether TRBD1, the table's D call, matches the DNA was not checked. TRBV21-1 is a pseudogene. This CDR3 has 16 residues. This CDR3 is CASSKVCRGGGDTQYF. In DNA form, the CDR3 reads TGTGCCAGCAGCAAAGTTTGCCGGGGGGGCGGGGATACGCAGTATTTT.